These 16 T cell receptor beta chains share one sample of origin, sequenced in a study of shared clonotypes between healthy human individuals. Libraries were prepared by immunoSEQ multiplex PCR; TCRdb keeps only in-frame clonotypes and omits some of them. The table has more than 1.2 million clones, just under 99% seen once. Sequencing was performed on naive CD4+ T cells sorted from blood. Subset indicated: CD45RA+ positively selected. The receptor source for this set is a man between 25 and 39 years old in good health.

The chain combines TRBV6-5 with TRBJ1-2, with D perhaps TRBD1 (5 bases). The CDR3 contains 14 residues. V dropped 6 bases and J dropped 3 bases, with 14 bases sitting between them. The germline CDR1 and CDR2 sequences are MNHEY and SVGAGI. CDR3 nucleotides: TGTGCCAGCAGCGACAGAAATAGATACTATGGCTACACCTTC. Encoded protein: CASSDRNRYYGYTF.

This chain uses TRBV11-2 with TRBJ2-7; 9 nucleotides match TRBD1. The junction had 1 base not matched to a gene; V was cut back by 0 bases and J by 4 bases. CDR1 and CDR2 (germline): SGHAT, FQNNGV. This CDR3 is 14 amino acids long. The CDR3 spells CASSLETGGYEQYF. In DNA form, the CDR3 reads TGTGCCAGCAGCTTAGAGACAGGGGGGTACGAGCAGTACTTC.

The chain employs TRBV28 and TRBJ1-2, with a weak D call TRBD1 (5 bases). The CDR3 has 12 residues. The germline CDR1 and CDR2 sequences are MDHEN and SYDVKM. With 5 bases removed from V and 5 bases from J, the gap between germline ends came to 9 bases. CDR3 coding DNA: TGTGCCAGCAGTCCGGACAAGTATGGCTACACCTTC. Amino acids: CASSPDKYGYTF.

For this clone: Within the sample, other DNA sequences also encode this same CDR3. DNA for the CDR3: TGTGCCAGCAGCTTAGTAGCCAGCTCTGGGGCCAACGTCCTGACTTTC. Its translation: CASSLVASSGANVLTF. This rearrangement joins TRBV7-2 to TRBJ2-6; the D is unclear. Per germline, CDR1 SGHTA and CDR2 FQGNSA. The V end lost 1 base, the J end lost 0 bases, and 7 bases lay between the germline ends. The CDR3 is made up of 16 amino acids.

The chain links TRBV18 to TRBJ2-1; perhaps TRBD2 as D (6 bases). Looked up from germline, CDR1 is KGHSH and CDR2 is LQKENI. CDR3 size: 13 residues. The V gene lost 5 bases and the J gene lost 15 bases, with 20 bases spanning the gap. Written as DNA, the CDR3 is TGTGCCAGCTCATACAACACGGGAGAATCGGGGTTCTTC. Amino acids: CASSYNTGESGFF.

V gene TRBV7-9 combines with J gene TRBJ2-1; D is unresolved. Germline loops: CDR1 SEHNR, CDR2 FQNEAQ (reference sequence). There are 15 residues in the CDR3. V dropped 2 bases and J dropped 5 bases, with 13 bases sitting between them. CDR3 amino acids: CASSLIRSTHNEQFF. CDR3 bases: TGTGCCAGCAGCTTAATTCGGAGTACCCACAATGAGCAGTTCTTC.

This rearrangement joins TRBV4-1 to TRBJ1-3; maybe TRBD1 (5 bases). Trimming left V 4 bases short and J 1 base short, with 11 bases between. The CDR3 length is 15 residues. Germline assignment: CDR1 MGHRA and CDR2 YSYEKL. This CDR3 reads CASSLPTGSGNTIYF. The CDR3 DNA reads TGCGCCAGCAGCCTACCAACAGGTTCTGGAAACACCATATATTTT.

The CDR3 loop is CASSFPRGGGTYNEQFF. The CDR3 DNA reads TGTGCCAGCAGCTTCCCTAGAGGAGGGGGCACCTACAATGAGCAGTTCTTC. The chain joins TRBV7-9 to TRBJ2-1; TRBD1 is a possible D gene (7 bases). The V gene lost 3 bases and the J gene lost 2 bases, with 17 bases spanning the gap. This CDR3 spans 17 amino acids. Per the germline V gene, CDR1 is SEHNR and CDR2 is FQNEAQ (reference sequence).

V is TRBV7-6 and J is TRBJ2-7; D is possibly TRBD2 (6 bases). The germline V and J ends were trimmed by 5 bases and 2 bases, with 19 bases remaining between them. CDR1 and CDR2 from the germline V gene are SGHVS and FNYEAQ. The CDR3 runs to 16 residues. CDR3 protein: CASSPGGPGPPYEQYF. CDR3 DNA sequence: TGTGCCAGCAGCCCAGGAGGGCCAGGGCCACCCTACGAGCAGTACTTC.

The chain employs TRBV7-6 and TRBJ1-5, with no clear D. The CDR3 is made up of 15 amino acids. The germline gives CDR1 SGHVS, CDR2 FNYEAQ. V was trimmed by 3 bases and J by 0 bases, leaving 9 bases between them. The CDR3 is CASSLSSHSNQPQHF. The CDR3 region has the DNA TGTGCCAGCAGCTTGTCCAGCCATAGCAATCAGCCCCAGCATTTT. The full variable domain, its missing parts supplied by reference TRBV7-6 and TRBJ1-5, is GAGVSQSPRYKVTKRGQDVALRCDPISGHVSLYWYRQALGQGPEFLTYFNYEAQQDKSGLPNDRFSAERPEGSISTLTIQRTEQRDSAMYRCASSLSSHSNQPQHFGDGTRLSIL.

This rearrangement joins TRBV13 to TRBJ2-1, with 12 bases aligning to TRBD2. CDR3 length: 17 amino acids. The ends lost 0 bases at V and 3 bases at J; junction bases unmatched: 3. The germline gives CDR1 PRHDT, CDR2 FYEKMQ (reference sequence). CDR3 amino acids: CASSLGGLAGNYNEQFF. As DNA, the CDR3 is TGTGCCAGCAGCTTAGGCGGACTAGCGGGAAACTACAATGAGCAGTTCTTC.

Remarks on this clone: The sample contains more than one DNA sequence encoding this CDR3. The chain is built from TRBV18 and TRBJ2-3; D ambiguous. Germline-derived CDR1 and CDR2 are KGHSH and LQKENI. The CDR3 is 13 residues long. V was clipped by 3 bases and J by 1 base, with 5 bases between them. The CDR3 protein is CASSPGGTDTQYF. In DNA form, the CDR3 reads TGTGCCAGCTCACCTGGGGGCACAGATACGCAGTATTTT.

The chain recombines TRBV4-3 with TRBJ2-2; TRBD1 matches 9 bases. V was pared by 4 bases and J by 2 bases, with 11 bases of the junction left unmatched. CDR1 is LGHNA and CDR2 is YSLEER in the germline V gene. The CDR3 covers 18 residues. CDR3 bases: TGCGCCAGCAGCCGGATTTTCGGGACAGGGTTAAACACCGGGGAGCTGTTTTTT. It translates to CASSRIFGTGLNTGELFF.

The CDR3 region is CASSLRGLAGYNEQFF. In DNA, the CDR3 is TGTGCCAGCAGCCTGCGTGGACTAGCGGGCTACAATGAGCAGTTCTTC. V is TRBV14 and J is TRBJ2-1; 11 bases align to TRBD2. The CDR3 consists of 16 residues. The junction had 5 bases not matched to a gene; V was cut back by 4 bases and J by 3 bases. Germline CDR1 SGHDN, CDR2 FVKESK.

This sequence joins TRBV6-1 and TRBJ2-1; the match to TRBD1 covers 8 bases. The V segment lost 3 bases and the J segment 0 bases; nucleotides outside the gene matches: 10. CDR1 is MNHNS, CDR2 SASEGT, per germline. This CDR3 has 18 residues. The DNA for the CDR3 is TGTGCCAGCAGTGAGGACAGGGCAGGGATGGGCTCCTACAATGAGCAGTTCTTC. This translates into CASSEDRAGMGSYNEQFF.

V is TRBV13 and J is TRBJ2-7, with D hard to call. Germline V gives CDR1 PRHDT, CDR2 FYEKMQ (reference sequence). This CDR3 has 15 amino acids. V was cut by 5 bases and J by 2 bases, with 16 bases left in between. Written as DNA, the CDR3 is TGTGCCAGCAGCGGGGTGGCCCCAATCACCTACGAGCAGTACTTC. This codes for CASSGVAPITYEQYF.